This paragraph covers one T cell receptor beta chain sequence. Its antigen is not yet known. Base qualities are missing; no much larger clone stands one base away. TCRbeta CDR3 regions were amplified from genomic DNA using the immunoSEQ Assay, a bias-controlled multiplex PCR. Per the source publication's procedure: The number of nucleated cells in each sample was estimated by amplification of reference gene primers within the assay. To quantify the absolute abundance of each unique TCRbeta CDR3 rearrangement, sequence reads were collapsed and filtered. Productive Simpson clonality was computed per sample as the square root of Simpson's diversity index over productive rearrangements. In TCRdb, the immuneACCESS table is reduced to in-frame sequences with V and J assigned. These tables do not hold every clone; where another copy was compared, an unresolved V gene accounts for under half, and the others remain unexplained. The V and J calls and the clone size are those of that table, but D and trimming were determined from the DNA. A total of about 150,000 clones appear in this sample, about 88% of them only once. About 2.6% of the sample is held by the ten biggest clonotypes.

The data were taken from a study of blood T cell repertoires in COVID-19 (dated by TCRdb to the early 2020s). A note on the overall study: The collaborator samples originated in the United States, Italy and Spain and spanned the acute and convalescent phases of COVID-19. The material from the prospective study consisted of cDNA or gDNA derived from T cells, B-cell-depleted T cells, or PBMCs. Deeply sampled blood TCRbeta repertoires from subjects exposed to, actively infected with, or recovered from COVID-19 were included in the dataset. The repertoires were released in a freely available public database intended as a resource for research on the immune response to SARS-CoV-2. Samples came from the ongoing ImmuneRACE study (first 160 participants) plus 1,254 subjects from 6 global collaborators. A de-identified subject ID, COVID-19 status, age in years and sex were almost always included in the sample metadata. HLA class I and class II types, where available, came from metadata supplied by the sample provider rather than from assay-based typing.

Relative to germline, V is missing 9 bases and J is missing 7 bases, with 20 bases of the junction outside any gene match. The germline V gene (reference sequence) specifies MNHEY as CDR1 and SMNVEV as CDR2. The CDR3 contains 16 residues, cysteine and phenylalanine counted. Only the CDR3 DNA stays, 48 bases, in frame from base 1. Summary of the overall study and its limitations: How much clinical and demographic metadata was included differed by source and by participant, and the metadata was provided uncurated.

The collaborating institutions used their own protocols to collect whole blood in K2EDTA tubes. For TCRbeta analysis, collaborators shipped samples in one of three forms: frozen whole blood, isolated PBMCs, or DNA extracted from either of those sample types. This sequence originates from a human donor with acute or convalescent COVID-19. The donor label of this sample is uncertain. The material sequenced was peripheral blood. The chain joins TRBV27 to TRBJ2-7, and TRBD1 matches 8 of the central bases. The encoded CDR3 is CASYITRRGRPREQYF. The DNA sequence follows: TGTGCCAGTTACATTACCCGCAGGGGGCGCCCCAGGGAGCAGTACTTC.